The next 3 T cell receptor beta chains were all read from a single sample in a study of blood T cell repertoires in COVID-19 (dated by TCRdb to the early 2020s). Libraries came from the immunoSEQ multiplex PCR assay. Imported from immuneACCESS, the table was reduced by TCRdb to in-frame sequences with V and J called. These copies leave out some clones; in studies compared against another copy, an unresolved V gene accounts for under half, and the cause of the remainder is not known. Present in this sample are roughly 280,000 clones, roughly 90% of which were seen just once. About 2% of the sample goes to the ten largest clones. The sample comprised PBMCs or T cells enriched from blood (not recorded which). Receptor source: a woman aged 55-69 years who had recovered from COVID-19.

V and J are TRBV7-9 and TRBJ1-2, with a possible D match to TRBD1 (5 bases). With 1 base removed from V and 2 bases from J, the gap between germline ends came to 14 bases. Germline V CDR1 and CDR2: SEHNR, FQNEAQ (reference sequence). This CDR3 has 16 residues. This chain's CDR3 is CASSLEPRRTNYGYTF. The CDR3 nucleotides read TGTGCCAGCAGCTTAGAGCCTCGGCGGACAAACTATGGCTACACCTTC.

This clone turned up a few times. V and J are TRBV11-3 and TRBJ2-7, with 8 bases fitting TRBD1. In germline, CDR1 is SGHNT, CDR2 YENEEA. The CDR3 runs to 14 residues. J gave up 6 bases and V 5 bases, and 9 bases lay outside the gene matches. The CDR3 DNA reads as TGTGCCAGCAGCCCTGTAGGACAGGGAGTCGAGCAGTACTTC. Its protein product is CASSPVGQGVEQYF.

The rearrangement joins TRBV5-1 to TRBJ1-6; possibly TRBD1 for D (5 bases). Germline V gene sequence: CDR1 SGHRS, CDR2 YFSETQ. This CDR3 contains 15 residues. V lost 6 bases to trimming and J lost 7 bases, with 17 bases between them. CDR3 residues: CASNPGAGMNSPLHF. The CDR3 DNA sequence: TGCGCCAGCAACCCTGGTGCAGGGATGAATTCACCCCTCCACTTT. The complete variable domain, with remaining parts taken from reference TRBV5-1 and TRBJ1-6, reads KAGVTQTPRYLIKTRGQQVTLSCSPISGHRSVSWYQQTPGQGLQFLFEYFSETQRNKGNFPGRFSGRQFSNSRSEMNVSTLELGDSALYLCASNPGAGMNSPLHFGNGTRLTVT.